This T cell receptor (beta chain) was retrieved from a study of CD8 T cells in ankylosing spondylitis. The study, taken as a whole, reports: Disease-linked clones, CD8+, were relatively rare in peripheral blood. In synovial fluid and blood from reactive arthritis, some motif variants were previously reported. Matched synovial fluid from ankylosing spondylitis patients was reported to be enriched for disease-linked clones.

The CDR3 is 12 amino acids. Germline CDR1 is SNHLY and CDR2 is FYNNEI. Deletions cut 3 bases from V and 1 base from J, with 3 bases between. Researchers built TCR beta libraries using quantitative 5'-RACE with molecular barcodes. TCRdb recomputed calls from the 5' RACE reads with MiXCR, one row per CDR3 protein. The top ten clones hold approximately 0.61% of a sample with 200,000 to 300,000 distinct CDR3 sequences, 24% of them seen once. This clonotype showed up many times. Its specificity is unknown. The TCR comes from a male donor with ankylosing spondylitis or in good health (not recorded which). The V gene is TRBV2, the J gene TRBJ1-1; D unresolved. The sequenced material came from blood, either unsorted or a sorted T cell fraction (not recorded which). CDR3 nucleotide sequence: TGTGCCAGCAGTGAGCGGAACACTGAAGCTTTCTTT. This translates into CASSERNTEAFF.